Included here is one T cell receptor beta chain sequence, with context. This sample is drawn from a study of shared clonotypes between healthy human individuals. Generated by immunoSEQ multiplex PCR, the TCRdb table keeps only in-frame clones and is missing some. The sample lists 2 million to 2.5 million clones, approximately 96% occurring once. CDR1 and CDR2 from the germline V gene are WNHNN and SYGVQD (reference sequence). CDR3 length: 20 amino acids. The ends were cut back, 3 bases at V and 0 bases at J, with 24 bases in the middle. The sequence was collected from a man younger than 30 in good health. This chain joins TRBV10-1 and TRBJ2-1, with D possibly matching TRBD2 (7 bases). Specimen: naive CD4+ T cells sorted from blood. Noted subset: CD45RA+ positively selected. This CDR3 reads CASSEKPLGSGTSSYNEQFF. CDR3 in DNA: TGCGCCAGCAGTGAAAAGCCCTTGGGAAGCGGGACAAGCTCCTACAATGAGCAGTTCTTC.